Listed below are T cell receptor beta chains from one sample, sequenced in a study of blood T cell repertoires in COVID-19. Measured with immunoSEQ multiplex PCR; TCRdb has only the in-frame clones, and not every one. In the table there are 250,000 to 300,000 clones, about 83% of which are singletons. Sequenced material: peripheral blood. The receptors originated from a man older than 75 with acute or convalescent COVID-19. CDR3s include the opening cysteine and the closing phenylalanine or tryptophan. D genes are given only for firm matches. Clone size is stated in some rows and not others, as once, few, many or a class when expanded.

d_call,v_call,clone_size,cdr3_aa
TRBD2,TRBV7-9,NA,CASSERGVADTQYF
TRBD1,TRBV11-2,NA,CASSLAGQGLYGYTF
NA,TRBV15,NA,CATSSEAKAGGYTF
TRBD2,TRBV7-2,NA,CASSLAGGSYEQYF
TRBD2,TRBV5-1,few,CASSFFGGDYEQYF
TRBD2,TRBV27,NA,CASSFRGAYEQYF
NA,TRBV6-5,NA,CASSPRAPTNTIYF
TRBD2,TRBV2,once,CASSEGVLAGGGEQFF
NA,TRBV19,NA,CASSIEGLYGYTF
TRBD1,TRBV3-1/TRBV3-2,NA,CASRGQGGTGELFF
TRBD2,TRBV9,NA,CASTLSGSNEQFF
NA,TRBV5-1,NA,CATSSGALNTEAFF
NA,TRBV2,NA,CASSRDTVSNQPQHF
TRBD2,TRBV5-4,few,CASSLAGGGRAVEQYF
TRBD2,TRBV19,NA,CASSIMASGNNEQFF
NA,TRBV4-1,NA,CASSQVRGGSTDTQYF
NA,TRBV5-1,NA,CASSLEPGRTEAFF
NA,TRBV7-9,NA,CASSKRQRVQAGELFF
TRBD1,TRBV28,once,CASRGQQETQYF
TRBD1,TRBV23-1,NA,CASTPGTGKVGGLTGQPQHF
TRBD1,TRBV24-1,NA,CATSDPPGQGGQETQYF
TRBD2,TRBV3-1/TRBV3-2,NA,CASSQTSGTDYEQYF
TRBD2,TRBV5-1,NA,CASSPGTSGSSDTQYF
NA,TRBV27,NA,CASSYQGGYGYTF
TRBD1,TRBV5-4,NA,CASSSRQGSYEQYF
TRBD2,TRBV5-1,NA,CASSPGTSSYEQYF
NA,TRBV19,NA,CASSINRDYEQYF
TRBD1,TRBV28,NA,CASSPYLDRDRVQSPLHF
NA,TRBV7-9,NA,CASARNPDTEAFF
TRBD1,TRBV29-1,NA,CSVEDFDRGTYEQYF
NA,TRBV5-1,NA,CASSLGGVTETQYF
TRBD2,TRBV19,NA,CASSNLAGGGETQYF